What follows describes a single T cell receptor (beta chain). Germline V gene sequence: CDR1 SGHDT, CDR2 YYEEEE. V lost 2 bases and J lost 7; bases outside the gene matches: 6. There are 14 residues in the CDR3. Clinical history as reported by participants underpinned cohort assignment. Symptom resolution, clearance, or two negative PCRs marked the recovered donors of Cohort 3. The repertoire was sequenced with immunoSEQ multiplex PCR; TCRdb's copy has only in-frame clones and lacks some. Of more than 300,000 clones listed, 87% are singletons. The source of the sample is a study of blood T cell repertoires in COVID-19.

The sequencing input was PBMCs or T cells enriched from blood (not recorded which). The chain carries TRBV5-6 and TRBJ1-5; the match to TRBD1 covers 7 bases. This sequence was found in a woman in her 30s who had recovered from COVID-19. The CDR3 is CASSFRGSGQPQHF. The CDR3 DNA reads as TGTGCCAGCAGCTTCAGGGGGAGTGGGCAGCCCCAGCATTTT.